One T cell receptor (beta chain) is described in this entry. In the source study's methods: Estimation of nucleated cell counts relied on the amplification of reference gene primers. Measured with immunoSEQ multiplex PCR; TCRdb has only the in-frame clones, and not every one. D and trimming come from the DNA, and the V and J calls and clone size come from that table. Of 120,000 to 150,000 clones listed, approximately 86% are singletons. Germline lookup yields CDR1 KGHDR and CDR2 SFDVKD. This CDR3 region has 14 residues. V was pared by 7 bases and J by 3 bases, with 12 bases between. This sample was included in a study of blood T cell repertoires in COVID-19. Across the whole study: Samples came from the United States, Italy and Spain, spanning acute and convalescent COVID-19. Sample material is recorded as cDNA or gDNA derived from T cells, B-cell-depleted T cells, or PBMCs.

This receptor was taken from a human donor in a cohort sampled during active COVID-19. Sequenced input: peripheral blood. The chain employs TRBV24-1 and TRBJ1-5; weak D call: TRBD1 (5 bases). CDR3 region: CATSEAGLNQPQHF. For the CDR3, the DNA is TGTGCCACCAGCGAGGCAGGGCTCAATCAGCCCCAGCATTTT.